This T cell receptor (beta chain) was recorded in a study of siplizumab effects on memory and regulatory T cells. Repertoires were generated with immunoSEQ multiplex PCR, while TCRdb's copy carries only in-frame clones and drops some. This table holds about 82,000 clones, over 80% found once. Trimming cost V 3 bases and J 3 bases, with 12 bases left between them. The CDR3 spans 14 residues. Per germline, CDR1 SGHRS and CDR2 YFSETQ. The receptor comes from a human donor in good health. The chain links TRBV5-1 to TRBJ1-1; maybe TRBD1 (6 bases). Sequencing was done on a sample of Tregs sorted from blood. The CDR3 DNA reads as TGCGCCAGCAGCTACCGAAGGGGGGACACTGAAGCTTTCTTT. Its translation is CASSYRRGDTEAFF.